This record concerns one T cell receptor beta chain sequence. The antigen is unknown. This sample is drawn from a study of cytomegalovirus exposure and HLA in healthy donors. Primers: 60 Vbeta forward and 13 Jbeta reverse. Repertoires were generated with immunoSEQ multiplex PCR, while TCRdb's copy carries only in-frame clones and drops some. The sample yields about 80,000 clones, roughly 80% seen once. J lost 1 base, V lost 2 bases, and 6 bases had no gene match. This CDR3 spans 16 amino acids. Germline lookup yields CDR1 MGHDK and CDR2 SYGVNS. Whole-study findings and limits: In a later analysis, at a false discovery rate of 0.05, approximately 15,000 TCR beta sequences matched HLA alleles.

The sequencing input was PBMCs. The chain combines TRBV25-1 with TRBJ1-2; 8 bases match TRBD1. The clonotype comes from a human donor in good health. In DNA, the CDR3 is TGTGCCAGCAGTGAAGGACAGGGCTCGTTTAACTATGGCTACACCTTC. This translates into CASSEGQGSFNYGYTF.